These T cell receptor beta chains were read from a single sample in a study of cytomegalovirus exposure and HLA in healthy donors. TCRdb's table, derived via immunoSEQ multiplex PCR, lists solely in-frame clones and lacks some. This sample has about 90,000 clones; around 90% occur once, and the top ten carry approximately 2.2%. The sample taken for sequencing was PBMCs. These receptors were collected from a man aged 18 to 29 in good health and CMV-seronegative. Each CDR3 is given with its conserved first and last residue. Each record gives: V gene, clone size, D gene, CDR3 protein. D genes are given only for firm matches. Not every row has a clone size; where given, it reads once, few, many or a size class.

V gene: TRBV27; clone size: -; D gene: TRBD1; CDR3 protein: CASSLRQGAAEKLFF
V gene: TRBV7-3; clone size: -; D gene: -; CDR3 protein: CASSPPDRYNEQFF
V gene: TRBV6-5; clone size: -; D gene: -; CDR3 protein: CASSYVQGLNTIYF
V gene: TRBV7-9; clone size: -; D gene: TRBD1; CDR3 protein: CASRPGGPTGELFF
V gene: TRBV4-3; clone size: -; D gene: TRBD2; CDR3 protein: CASSQRLSGDRRETQYF
V gene: TRBV5-1; clone size: -; D gene: TRBD1; CDR3 protein: CASSLSRGHDEQYF
V gene: TRBV5-4; clone size: -; D gene: TRBD1; CDR3 protein: CASSSPGQGYPGYTF
V gene: TRBV5-1; clone size: -; D gene: TRBD1; CDR3 protein: CASSLEGPGTAYEQYF
V gene: TRBV27; clone size: -; D gene: TRBD1; CDR3 protein: CASSLFSRQGRNQPQHF
V gene: TRBV6-6; clone size: -; D gene: TRBD1; CDR3 protein: CASSSSGQPYEYF
V gene: TRBV6-5; clone size: -; D gene: -; CDR3 protein: CASSSNRVVNTEAFF
V gene: TRBV6-1; clone size: once; D gene: -; CDR3 protein: CASSETRGPHF
V gene: TRBV7-9; clone size: -; D gene: -; CDR3 protein: CASSLVGANEQFF
V gene: TRBV7-6; clone size: -; D gene: -; CDR3 protein: CASSQRGGSKDEQFF
V gene: TRBV7-2; clone size: -; D gene: TRBD1; CDR3 protein: CASSLVVGTGKSPLHF
V gene: TRBV12-5; clone size: -; D gene: -; CDR3 protein: CASGSPTQETQYF
V gene: TRBV27; clone size: once; D gene: TRBD1; CDR3 protein: CASRKTGTAYEQYF
V gene: TRBV29-1; clone size: -; D gene: -; CDR3 protein: CSVEEGRTASYEQYF
V gene: TRBV9; clone size: few; D gene: -; CDR3 protein: CASRGERNTIYF
V gene: TRBV7-6; clone size: -; D gene: -; CDR3 protein: CASSPRWYGELFF
V gene: TRBV27; clone size: -; D gene: -; CDR3 protein: CASSLTRFAEQFF
V gene: TRBV11-2; clone size: -; D gene: -; CDR3 protein: CASSLAPQGIGETQYF
V gene: TRBV7-2; clone size: -; D gene: TRBD1; CDR3 protein: CASSLAGTGGYGYTF
V gene: TRBV29-1; clone size: -; D gene: TRBD2; CDR3 protein: CSVAAGGTGELFF
V gene: TRBV28; clone size: -; D gene: -; CDR3 protein: CASSDRPTGELFF
V gene: TRBV19; clone size: once; D gene: TRBD1; CDR3 protein: CATDSGTGNTGELFF
V gene: TRBV6-5; clone size: -; D gene: TRBD1; CDR3 protein: CASSRTGGNQPQHF
V gene: TRBV4-2; clone size: few; D gene: -; CDR3 protein: CASSLAGRRDEQYF
V gene: TRBV2; clone size: -; D gene: -; CDR3 protein: CASKQVKMATGELFF
V gene: TRBV2; clone size: -; D gene: TRBD1; CDR3 protein: CASRAGQGVPGQPQHF
V gene: TRBV19; clone size: -; D gene: -; CDR3 protein: CASSIIGELSAQHF
V gene: TRBV6-6; clone size: -; D gene: -; CDR3 protein: CASSYIPGQRSGQYF
V gene: TRBV6-1; clone size: -; D gene: TRBD1; CDR3 protein: CASSHRGQPQHF
V gene: TRBV5-4; clone size: once; D gene: TRBD2; CDR3 protein: CASSAGGAGGPGEQFF
V gene: TRBV5-1; clone size: -; D gene: TRBD1; CDR3 protein: CASSNRGTPATNEKLFF
V gene: TRBV19; clone size: -; D gene: TRBD1; CDR3 protein: CASRRQGSEQFF
V gene: TRBV19; clone size: once; D gene: TRBD1; CDR3 protein: CASADRDSNQPQHF
V gene: TRBV6-5; clone size: few; D gene: -; CDR3 protein: CASSAMTGTPCEQYF
V gene: TRBV7-2; clone size: -; D gene: TRBD1; CDR3 protein: CASSLGGQGSNYGYTF
V gene: TRBV29-1; clone size: -; D gene: -; CDR3 protein: CSLPYEQYF